The rows below give T cell receptor beta chains drawn from one sample of a study of CD8 T cells in Susac syndrome. TCRdb passed the immunoSEQ multiplex PCR reads through MiXCR, listing each CDR3 protein once. The data contain approximately 190,000 distinct CDR3 sequences, under 97% of them seen just once; the ten biggest clones take up roughly 0.098%. The sequenced sample consisted of CD4+ T cells from PBMCs. The receptors derive from a human donor with Susac syndrome. Both conserved end residues are part of each CDR3. Each record gives: D gene, V gene, J gene, CDR3 DNA, CDR3 protein. A D gene is named only where the DNA matches it firmly.

TRBD1	TRBV27	TRBJ2-3	TGTGCCAGCAGTCCGTGGACAGGGCGGAGCACAGATACGCAGTATTTT	CASSPWTGRSTDTQYF
-	TRBV20-1	TRBJ1-1	TGCAGTGCTAGTCCTATCTTCACTGAAGCTTTCTTT	CSASPIFTEAFF
-	TRBV4-1	TRBJ2-1	TGCGCCAGCAGCCAAGAGAGGTTCTACAATGAGCAGTTCTTC	CASSQERFYNEQFF
-	TRBV18	TRBJ1-1	TGTGCCAGCTCGGCCGCGTTGAACACTGAAGCTTTCTTT	CASSAALNTEAFF
TRBD1	TRBV9	TRBJ2-7	TGTGCCAGCAGCGCGGGACAGGATGCCTCCTACGAGCAGTACTTC	CASSAGQDASYEQYF
TRBD2	TRBV15	TRBJ2-3	TGTGCCACCAGCATAGATAGCGGGGACTTCACAGATACGCAGTTTTTT	CATSIDSGDFTDTQFF
TRBD1	TRBV25-1	TRBJ1-5	TGTGCCAGCAGTGGGACAGGTCAGAAACAGCCCCAGCATTTT	CASSGTGQKQPQHF
-	TRBV29-1	TRBJ1-1	TGCAGCGTCCCACTTCCCGGGACGGTCAACACTGAAGCTTTCTTT	CSVPLPGTVNTEAFF
-	TRBV7-2	TRBJ2-7	TGTGCCAGCAGCTTAGCCTCCAACGAGCAGTACTTC	CASSLASNEQYF
TRBD1	TRBV4-1	TRBJ1-2	TGCGCCAGCAGCCAAGGACAGGGGGACCCCGGATTCCACTATGGCTACACCTTC	CASSQGQGDPGFHYGYTF
-	TRBV3-1	TRBJ1-1	TGTGCCAGCAGCCAAGCCCCCGCGGACACTGAAGCTTTCTTT	CASSQAPADTEAFF
-	TRBV5-1	TRBJ1-1	TGCGCCAGCAGCTTGGTTAACGGGGCTGGCGCTGAAGCTTTCTTT	CASSLVNGAGAEAFF
-	TRBV20-1	TRBJ1-1	TGCAGTGGGGCGGGCCTAGCCCTGAACACTGAAGCTTTCTTT	CSGAGLALNTEAFF